Listed below are T cell receptor beta chains from one sample, sequenced in a study of shared clonotypes between healthy human individuals. Profiling relied on immunoSEQ multiplex PCR, and the TCRdb table lists in-frame clones only, not all of them. The table has about 680,000 clones, approximately 79% seen once. The source material was memory CD4+ T cells sorted from blood. These receptors all stem from a woman aged 25 to 39 in good health. Both conserved end residues are trimmed from each CDR3. The order of the fields is V gene, CDR3 protein.

v_gene: TRBV4-1
CDR3aa: ASSQLPTQAGYSTDTQY

v_gene: TRBV11-3
CDR3aa: ASSLVGRESDEQF

v_gene: TRBV29-1
CDR3aa: SARDTEAF

v_gene: TRBV5-1
CDR3aa: ASSLVPGNQPQH

v_gene: TRBV30
CDR3aa: AWSGSLEADTQY

v_gene: TRBV5-4
CDR3aa: ASSRSGPQNPRQY

v_gene: TRBV2
CDR3aa: ASKSGTSTGELF

v_gene: TRBV14
CDR3aa: ASSQGVSGRIMETQY

v_gene: TRBV7-9
CDR3aa: ASSLRQGAIDTQY

v_gene: TRBV6-1
CDR3aa: ASSEAGQTNYEQY

v_gene: TRBV7-9
CDR3aa: ASSFYVRGTSGSPHEQF

v_gene: TRBV5-1
CDR3aa: ASSLRDRGQNGYT

v_gene: TRBV27
CDR3aa: ASSLSQGVGSYNEQF

v_gene: TRBV28
CDR3aa: ASRRPGRQETQY

v_gene: TRBV6-1
CDR3aa: ASTKEGARTEAF

v_gene: TRBV27
CDR3aa: ASSMGSTSGGTDTQY

v_gene: TRBV5-4
CDR3aa: ASSLAGVTEAF

v_gene: TRBV19
CDR3aa: ATGTYEQY

v_gene: TRBV5-8
CDR3aa: ASSLGRRSYEQY

v_gene: TRBV4-2
CDR3aa: ASSQYSGRPTDTQY

v_gene: TRBV27
CDR3aa: ASSMTSGRGNEQF

v_gene: TRBV5-4
CDR3aa: ASSLGVLAGTSGETQY

v_gene: TRBV27
CDR3aa: ASSTPPDSEAF

v_gene: TRBV6-5
CDR3aa: ASSLPRENTEAF

v_gene: TRBV5-1
CDR3aa: ASSGTIGELF

v_gene: TRBV7-9
CDR3aa: ASGPRTSVYEQY

v_gene: TRBV7-2
CDR3aa: ASSLGGQPQETQY

v_gene: TRBV5-5
CDR3aa: ASSLLSGGSHGYT

v_gene: TRBV29-1
CDR3aa: SVGGHMNTGELF

v_gene: TRBV4-1
CDR3aa: ASSQEFRAPGEKLF

v_gene: TRBV5-1
CDR3aa: ASSPELAYTQY

v_gene: TRBV10-2
CDR3aa: ASSESGDRGGYEQY

v_gene: TRBV19
CDR3aa: ASAVSGVVYEQY

v_gene: TRBV5-1
CDR3aa: ASSFSSGSYNEQF

v_gene: TRBV19
CDR3aa: ASSIPVGAGVADTQY

v_gene: TRBV7-9
CDR3aa: ASSLRTPLAGVLYHEQF

v_gene: TRBV5-1
CDR3aa: ASSLGGSARAYEQY

v_gene: TRBV9
CDR3aa: ASSVGAASGNTIY

v_gene: TRBV27
CDR3aa: ASSQWTGDYEQY

v_gene: TRBV6-1
CDR3aa: ASSDARGGSYEQY

v_gene: TRBV6-1
CDR3aa: ASSRRPQETQY

v_gene: TRBV28
CDR3aa: ASSPGRVGEQY

v_gene: TRBV20-1
CDR3aa: SAKRSDTQY

v_gene: TRBV7-8
CDR3aa: ASSLGRQSYEQY

v_gene: TRBV6-6
CDR3aa: ASTSAPGEQY

v_gene: TRBV5-1
CDR3aa: ASSRGTSGTEPHYTQY